This TCR beta chain was sequenced for a study of cytomegalovirus exposure and HLA in healthy donors. Study results and caveats: Among TCR beta chains, those listed as cytomegalovirus-associated numbered around 180. With high specificity and sensitivity, the classifier reportedly diagnosed cytomegalovirus status. Earlier findings revealed that most TCR beta V segments proved productive either about 87% or about 30% of the time. Certain sequence variants were highly shared and formed a cluster, and this cluster was likely a sequencing artifact.

The CDR3 consists of 16 residues. Germline V gives CDR1 MNHNY, CDR2 SVGAGI (reference sequence). V lost 2 bases and J lost 7; bases outside the gene matches: 10. Both 60 Vbeta primers and 13 Jbeta primers went into the PCR. Clones were read by immunoSEQ multiplex PCR, and TCRdb kept only the in-frame ones, dropping some. The listing contains around 140,000 clones. As regards this clone: The antigen is unknown.

The clonotype was recovered from a male donor in good health and CMV-seronegative. This chain joins TRBV6-6 and TRBJ2-2, with 7 bases fitting TRBD1. The sequencing input was PBMCs. CDR3 in amino acids: CASSYRQGVHHGELFF. The CDR3 DNA follows: TGTGCCAGCAGTTACCGACAGGGAGTTCATCACGGGGAGCTGTTTTTT.